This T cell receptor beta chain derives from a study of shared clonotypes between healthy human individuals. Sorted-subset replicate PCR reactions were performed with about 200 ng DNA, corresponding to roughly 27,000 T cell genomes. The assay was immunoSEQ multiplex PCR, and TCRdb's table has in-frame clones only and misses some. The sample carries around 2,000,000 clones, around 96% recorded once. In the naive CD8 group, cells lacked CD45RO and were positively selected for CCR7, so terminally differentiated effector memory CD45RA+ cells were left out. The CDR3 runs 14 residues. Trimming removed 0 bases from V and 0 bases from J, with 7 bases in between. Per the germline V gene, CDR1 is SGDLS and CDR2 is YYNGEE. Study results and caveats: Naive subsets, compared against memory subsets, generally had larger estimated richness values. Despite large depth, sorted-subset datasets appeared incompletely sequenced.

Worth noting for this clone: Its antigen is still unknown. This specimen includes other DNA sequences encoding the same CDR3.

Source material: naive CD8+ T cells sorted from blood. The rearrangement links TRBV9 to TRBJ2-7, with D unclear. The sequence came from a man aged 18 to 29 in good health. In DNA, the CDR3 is TGTGCCAGCAGCGTAGGTGGGTTCTCCTACGAGCAGTACTTC. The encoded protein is CASSVGGFSYEQYF.